This record looks at one T cell receptor beta chain sequence and its context. The junction does not match germline at one end; this may be a read error. These data are taken from a study of cytomegalovirus exposure and HLA in healthy donors. CDR1 and CDR2 from the germline V gene are SSHAT and FNYEAQ (reference sequence). This CDR3 contains 15 residues. The PCR ran on 60 Vbeta and 13 Jbeta primers. Sequenced by immunoSEQ multiplex PCR; TCRdb stores in-frame clones only, minus some. The sample has 100,000 to 150,000 clones; roughly 82% are singletons. This receptor was obtained from a male donor in good health and CMV-seropositive. The V and J genes are TRBV7-7 and TRBJ2-2; 8 bases line up with TRBD2. Sequencing used PBMCs. The CDR3, as DNA: TGTGCTAGCAGCCTTAGCGGGGCTAACACCGGGGAGCTGTTTTTT. It specifies CASSLSGANTGELFF.